The clone carrying this T cell receptor beta chain has at least ten counts. These data come from a study of T cells in Graves' hyperthyroidism and ophthalmopathy. Using RNA transcripts as the source, TCR beta CDR3 regions were amplified. An initial round of RT-PCR targeting the TCR CDR3 relied on the HTBI primer set. TCRdb re-analysed the multiplex PCR reads in MiXCR, keeping a single row per CDR3 protein. This table holds around 300,000 distinct CDR3 sequences, approximately 16% found once. CDR3 size: 11 residues. V dropped 7 bases and J dropped 7 bases, with 10 bases sitting between them. Looked up from germline, CDR1 is MNHNS and CDR2 is SASEGT. Investigators excluded patients with uncontrolled infection, other autoimmune disease, pregnancy or lactation. Diagnoses were made from clinical symptoms, serum measures (thyroxine and TRAb), thyroid ultrasound and orbital computed tomography.

The clonotype was recovered from a woman aged 50 to 65 with Graves' hyperthyroidism that later progressed to Graves' ophthalmopathy. Specimen: blood. The rearrangement links TRBV6-1 to TRBJ1-2; D not certain. CDR3 DNA: TGTGCCAGCATTGCCTCAGGTGGCTACACCTTC. It yields the protein CASIASGGYTF.